This T cell receptor beta chain was documented in a study of Tregs in tolerant kidney transplant recipients. Overall study results and limits: For some patients, primers changed over time, blocking nucleotide-level comparison.

Profiled with immunoSEQ multiplex PCR; TCRdb holds only in-frame clones, not every one. The sample lists tens of thousands of clones, roughly 89% occurring once. The germline V gene encodes CDR1 KGHSH and CDR2 LQKENI. The CDR3 contains 16 residues. V dropped 5 bases and J dropped 1 base, with 15 bases sitting between them. There are a few counts of this clone. The antigen is not known. The V call is TRBV18, the J call TRBJ2-4, with D possibly TRBD1 on 6 matching bases. The sequenced sample was CD4+ T cells from blood, obtained before the transplant. The source is a human donor who received a combined kidney and bone marrow transplant. The CDR3 sequence is CASSLTGIGAKNIQYF. As DNA, the CDR3 is TGTGCCAGCTCATTAACAGGGATTGGGGCCAAAAACATTCAGTACTTC.